Sequencing of this T cell receptor (beta chain) was carried out in a study of blood T cell repertoires in COVID-19. Overall study context: Sample material is recorded as cDNA or gDNA derived from T cells, B-cell-depleted T cells, or PBMCs.

In the authors' workflow: For nucleated cells, counts were estimated from reference gene primer amplification. The protocol was immunoSEQ multiplex PCR, while the TCRdb copy is restricted to in-frame clones and leaves out a portion. The V and J calls and clone size come from that table; D and trimming were worked out from the DNA. The sample contains a few hundred thousand clones, roughly 85% of which appear only once. Cohorts were assigned according to the clinical history that participants reported. Recovered status in Cohort 3 required two negative PCRs, clearance, or symptom resolution. The sample taken for sequencing was PBMCs or T cells enriched from blood (not recorded which). This TCR derives from a woman in her thirties who had recovered from COVID-19.

The CDR3 here is CASSPGGEGYGYTF. The CDR3 DNA reads as TGTGCCAGCAGCCCAGGGGGCGAGGGCTATGGCTACACCTTC. The rearrangement joins TRBV7-3 to TRBJ1-2, with TRBD1 matching over 8 bases. V dropped 5 bases and J dropped 4; count of bases not matched to a gene: 6. Per germline, CDR1 SGHTA and CDR2 FQGTGA. CDR3 size: 14 residues.